In its sample, the clone carrying this T cell receptor (beta chain) was seen a few times. This sample was included in a study of OX40 agonist ivuxolimab in advanced cancers. Looking at the study overall: Patients were roughly 87% male with ages roughly 20 to 90, mean about 54. Enrollees could have had prior anti-PD-1, anti-PD-L1 or anti-CTLA-4 therapy, which 30% to 50% had received.

Between the trimmed V and J ends, which lost 0 bases and 2 bases, there was a span of 5 bases. The V gene's germline CDR1 is SEHNR and CDR2 FQNEAQ (reference sequence). The CDR3 runs to 13 residues. The data were produced by immunoSEQ multiplex PCR, yet TCRdb's version contains in-frame clones alone and is incomplete. This sample has 50,000 to 70,000 clones, with over 90% found just once. Excluded were patients having autoimmune disease history or systemic immunosuppression. The study sampled blood at baseline, cycle 4 day 1, and cycle 7 day 1. This specimen was CD4+ or CD8+ T cells sorted from blood, taken in a trial of the OX40 agonist ivuxolimab. This TCR was recovered from an adult with an advanced solid tumor such as melanoma, head and neck, liver or kidney cancer. This sequence joins TRBV7-9 and TRBJ2-7; no definite D call. The DNA for the CDR3 is TGTGCCAGCAGCTTAGCACAGCCCTACGAGCAGTACTTC. This gives the protein CASSLAQPYEQYF.